The 20 T cell receptor beta chains presented below share a single source sample, sequenced in a study of immune heterogeneity within non-small cell lung tumors. TCRs were amplified from about 620 ng gDNA of bulk tumor per sample. Collection of several biopsies per primary tumor, spaced far apart, took place during surgery. Enrolled individuals presented with untreated, newly diagnosed non-small cell lung cancer and received curative surgery. Amplification of the TCR beta CDR3 was achieved through multiplex PCR with 32 V and 13 J primers. TCRdb passed the multiplex PCR reads through MiXCR, listing each CDR3 protein once. The sample includes about 10,000 distinct CDR3 sequences, less than 30% of them seen just once. The specimen was lung tumor tissue. These receptors were taken from a woman between 45 and 60 years old with non-small cell lung cancer.

This clonotype was observed many times. V usage is TRBV20-1 and J usage is TRBJ2-7, with D hard to call. In germline, CDR1 is DFQATT, CDR2 SNEGSKA (reference sequence). This CDR3 comprises 14 residues. Trimming took off 6 bases at V and 0 bases at J, with 15 bases between the two ends. CDR3 region: CSATAVLSSYEQYF. The CDR3 DNA reads as TGCAGTGCGACCGCCGTCTTGAGCTCCTACGAGCAGTACTTC.

At least ten counts were recorded for this clonotype. The chain employs TRBV6-1 and TRBJ2-5; 10 bases map to TRBD1. J lost 3 bases, V lost 6 bases, and 19 bases had no gene match. Germline V gene lookup returns CDR1 MNHNS and CDR2 SASEGT. The CDR3 runs to 19 residues. The chain's CDR3 is CASSYATWDRGSVEETQYF. The CDR3 DNA follows: TGTGCCAGCAGCTACGCCACGTGGGACAGGGGATCCGTGGAAGAGACCCAGTACTTC.

Note on this clonotype: A read error may explain this, as a much larger clone is one base away. This chain connects TRBV6-9 to TRBJ1-5; tentatively, D is TRBD1 (6 bases). CDR3 length: 14 amino acids. Germline-derived CDR1 and CDR2 are MNHGY and SVAAGI. Trimming shortened V by 7 bases and J by 1 base, and 11 bases separated the two germline ends. CDR3 sequence: CASTLGQSNQPQHF. DNA for the CDR3: TGTGCCAGCACTTTAGGACAGAGCAATCAGCCCCAGCATTTT.

This clonotype was observed a single time. CDR3 loop: CAILTGSYEQYF. The CDR3 coding sequence is TGTGCCATCTTGACTGGCTCCTACGAGCAGTACTTC. V gene TRBV10-3 combines with J gene TRBJ2-7, with D unclear. Germline CDR1 is ENHRY and CDR2 is SYGVKD. The V end lost 8 bases, the J end lost 0 bases, and 8 bases lay between the germline ends. This CDR3 region has 12 residues.

This clonotype has at least ten counts. The chain employs TRBV12-3 or TRBV12-4 and TRBJ2-3, with D possibly being TRBD2 (5 bases). The CDR3 runs 13 residues. V was shortened by 6 bases and J by 2 bases, with 9 bases between the two germline ends. CDR3 bases: TGTGCCAGCAGACGAGACTACACAGATACGCAGTATTTT. Translation: CASRRDYTDTQYF.

Comments on this clonotype: One end of the junction does not line up with germline, which may come from a read error. The chain carries TRBV28 and TRBJ1-5, with 10 bases lining up with TRBD1. This CDR3 has 15 residues. Germline CDR1 and CDR2: MDHEN and SYDVKM. CDR3 sequence (DNA): TGTGCCGCGGGGACAGGGGCCGTTAGCAATCAGCCCAAGCATTTT. Its protein is CAAGTGAVSNQPKHF.

V and J are TRBV20-1 and TRBJ2-5, with 7 bases matching TRBD2. The germline V gene encodes CDR1 DFQATT and CDR2 SNEGSKA (reference sequence). V gave up 0 bases and J gave up 3 bases; unmatched junction bases: 7. This CDR3 has 15 residues. CDR3 DNA: TGCAGTGCTAGAGATTTGAGGCTAGCGGAAGAGACCCAGTACTTC. The encoded protein is CSARDLRLAEETQYF.

In regard to this clonotype: Being one base from a much bigger clone, this may be a read error. V and J are TRBV12-3 or TRBV12-4 and TRBJ2-1; the D is unclear. There are 14 residues in the CDR3. The CDR3 here is CASSLRGENNEKFF. As DNA, the CDR3 is TGTGCCAGCAGTTTACGAGGAGAAAACAATGAGAAGTTCTTC.

There are many counts of this clonotype. The chain employs TRBV15 and TRBJ1-6; TRBD1 matches at 7 bases. After removal of 0 bases from V and 10 bases from J, the junction contained 9 bases not matched to a gene. In germline, CDR1 is LNHNV, CDR2 YYDKDF (reference sequence). The CDR3 has 16 residues. The CDR3 DNA is TGTGCCACCAGCAGAGATCTAGGGGGCCGGTCGTCACCCCTCCACTTT. This translates into CATSRDLGGRSSPLHF.

V gene TRBV6-1 combines with J gene TRBJ2-1, with TRBD2 identical over 10 bases. Germline loops: CDR1 MNHNS, CDR2 SASEGT. The ends lost 3 bases at V and 8 bases at J; junction bases unmatched: 7. The CDR3 runs 15 residues. The CDR3 loop reads CASSDTSGTSDEQFF. The CDR3 coding sequence is TGTGCCAGCAGTGACACTAGCGGGACGAGCGATGAGCAGTTCTTC.

On this clonotype itself: Sequence at one end of the junction differs from germline and may be a read error. This chain connects TRBV28 to TRBJ2-7, with D possibly TRBD2 on 6 matching bases. CDR1 is MDHEN and CDR2 is SYDVKM in the germline V gene. This CDR3 spans 17 amino acids. The CDR3 region is CASSSWPSGEPTDEQYF. The CDR3 DNA is TGTGCAAGCAGTTCATGGCCCTCGGGGGAACCTACCGACGAGCAGTACTTC. Full variable domain (remainder filled in from reference TRBV28 and TRBJ2-7): DVKVTQSSRYLVKRTGEKVFLECVQDMDHENMFWYRQDPGLGLRLIYFSYDVKMKEKGDIPEGYSVSREKKERFSLILESASTNQTSMYLCASSSWPSGEPTDEQYFGPGTRLTVT.

This chain connects TRBV13 to TRBJ2-3; the D call may be TRBD1 or TRBD2 (5 bases each). The length of the CDR3 is 17 residues. Trimming removed 5 bases from V and 0 bases from J, with 18 bases in between. The germline CDR1 and CDR2 sequences are PRHDT and FYEKMQ (reference sequence). The CDR3 region is CASSPVRGATSTDTQYF. The CDR3 coding sequence is TGTGCCAGCAGCCCAGTGAGGGGCGCTACTAGCACAGATACGCAGTATTTT.

The V call is TRBV4-1, the J call TRBJ1-4; 8 bases map to TRBD1. Germline V CDR1 and CDR2: MGHRA, YSYEKL. The V gene end was trimmed by 3 bases and the J gene end by 11 bases; junction bases not matched to a gene: 11. The CDR3 length is 15 residues. The CDR3 region is CASSQYRTGNEKLFF. CDR3 nucleotides: TGCGCCAGCAGCCAGTATAGGACAGGGAACGAGAAACTGTTTTTT.

This clonotype was observed a handful of times. One base away lies a much larger clone, so this may be a sequencing read error. The rearrangement joins TRBV28 to TRBJ2-7, with D perhaps given as TRBD1 or TRBD2 (6 bases each). The CDR3 totals 15 residues. V was cut by 6 bases and J by 3 bases, with 18 bases left in between. CDR1 and CDR2 from the germline V gene are MDHEN and SYDVKM. CDR3 coding DNA: TGTGCCAGCAGCCCCCCCACGGGGGCTAGCTACGAGCAGTACTTC. It codes for CASSPPTGASYEQYF.

This clonotype appeared many times. The J gene is TRBJ2-1, the V gene TRBV19, with D maybe TRBD2 (8 bases). The germline V gene encodes CDR1 LNHDA and CDR2 SQIVND (reference sequence). The CDR3 is 16 residues long. With 4 bases removed from V and 3 bases from J, the gap between germline ends came to 16 bases. CDR3 sequence (DNA): TGTGCCAGTAGTAAGGGGGCGGGAGGACACTACAATGAGCAGTTCTTC. Its translation is CASSKGAGGHYNEQFF. The full variable domain, rest sourced from reference TRBV19 and TRBJ2-1, is DGGITQSPKYLFRKEGQNVTLSCEQNLNHDAMYWYRQDPGQGLRLIYYSQIVNDFQKGDIAEGYSVSREKKESFPLTVTSAQKNPTAFYLCASSKGAGGHYNEQFFGPGTRLTVL.

This clonotype was observed a handful of times. The V gene is TRBV3-1, the J gene TRBJ2-5; D is possibly TRBD1 or TRBD2 (6 bases each). Trimming shortened V by 5 bases and J by 5 bases, and 18 bases separated the two germline ends. This CDR3 is built from 15 residues. Germline values: CDR1 LGHDT, CDR2 YNNKEL (reference sequence). The CDR3 protein is CASSGGGTPAETQYF. CDR3 nucleotide sequence: TGTGCCAGCAGCGGAGGGGGGACCCCGGCCGAGACCCAGTACTTC.

Regarding this clonotype: A much larger clone sits a single nucleotide away, making a read error possible. The chain recombines TRBV12-3 or TRBV12-4 with TRBJ2-1, with TRBD1 as a possible D gene (5 bases). There are 16 residues in the CDR3. The CDR3 DNA reads as TGTGCCAGCAGTTTAGGGGAATATGGGGCCTCCAATGACCAGTTCTTC. Translating it yields CASSLGEYGASNDQFF.

Regarding this clonotype: This clone may be a read error of a much larger clone one base away. CDR3 in DNA: TGCGCCAGCAGTCCTGGCATTCCCGGGGAGCTGTTTTTT. This codes for CASSPGIPGELFF. The J gene is TRBJ2-2, the V gene TRBV10-2; D gene uncertain. V lost 5 bases and J lost 6, with 10 bases in between. This CDR3 spans 13 amino acids. The V gene's germline CDR1 is WSHSY and CDR2 SAAADI.

This clonotype appeared many times. The chain is built from TRBV20-1 and TRBJ1-1; the D is unclear. This CDR3 has 13 residues. Germline CDR1 and CDR2: DFQATT and SNEGSKA (reference sequence). The V end lost 2 bases, the J end lost 0 bases, and 7 bases lay between the germline ends. The CDR3 nucleotides are TGCAGTGCTAGAAGAGCTATGAACACTGAAGCTTTCTTT. It codes for CSARRAMNTEAFF.

The J gene is TRBJ1-2, the V gene TRBV19; tentative D call: TRBD1 (6 bases). Per germline, CDR1 LNHDA and CDR2 SQIVND (reference sequence). This CDR3 has 16 amino acids. Between the trimmed V and J ends, which lost 6 bases and 0 bases, there was a span of 17 bases. The chain's CDR3 is CASSREGTSANYGYTF. The DNA of the CDR3 is TGTGCCAGTAGCCGAGAAGGGACATCAGCTAACTATGGCTACACCTTC.